The next 31 T cell receptor beta chains were all read from a single sample in a study of shared clonotypes between healthy human individuals. Method: immunoSEQ multiplex PCR; TCRdb's copy keeps in-frame clones and lacks some. The sample shows about 2.4 million clones, approximately 90% of them seen only once. The specimen sequenced was naive CD4+ T cells sorted from blood. Described subset: CD45RA+ positively selected. All receptors derive from a man between 18 and 35 years old in good health.

This clone was seen only a few times. CDR3 in amino acids: CAWRPRDGVSNQPQHF. The CDR3 nucleotides are TGTGCCTGGAGGCCCCGGGACGGAGTGAGCAATCAGCCCCAGCATTTT. The J gene is TRBJ1-5, the V gene TRBV30; possibly TRBD1 for D (5 bases). V shed 3 bases and J shed 1 base, with 16 bases lying between them. CDR3 size: 16 residues. Germline V lookup: CDR1 GTSNPN, CDR2 SVGIG (reference sequence).

Comments on this clone: The sample carries other DNA sequences with the same CDR3. The chain combines TRBV11-2 with TRBJ1-3; D is undetermined. Per the germline V gene, CDR1 is SGHAT and CDR2 is FQNNGV. There are 11 residues in the CDR3. Between the trimmed V and J ends, which lost 5 bases and 6 bases, there was a span of 5 bases. The CDR3 DNA reads TGTGCCAGCAGCCTTCAAAACACCATATATTTT. The encoded protein is CASSLQNTIYF.

V gene TRBV12-5 combines with J gene TRBJ1-6, with D possibly TRBD1 on 5 matching bases. Trimming cost V 7 bases and J 9 bases, with 13 bases left between them. CDR1 is LGHNT, CDR2 FRNRAP, per germline. This CDR3 has 13 amino acids. The CDR3 coding sequence is TGTGCTAGTGCCCTTGTCGGGGGTTCACCCCTCCACTTT. Protein sequence: CASALVGGSPLHF.

The chain combines TRBV7-2 with TRBJ2-1; D perhaps matches TRBD1 (6 bases). Germline CDR1 reads SGHTA; CDR2 reads FQGNSA. This CDR3 comprises 16 residues. Trimming pared 2 bases from V and 4 bases from J, leaving 15 bases between. CDR3 nucleotides: TGTGCCAGCAGCTTAAGGGCGGCCAGGGGATACAATGAGCAGTTCTTC. Protein product: CASSLRAARGYNEQFF.

The chain combines TRBV7-2 with TRBJ1-1; no clear D gene. Trimming stripped 1 base from V and 0 bases from J, with 9 bases between. The CDR3 is 15 residues long. CDR1 is SGHTA, CDR2 FQGNSA, per germline. The CDR3 DNA sequence: TGTGCCAGCAGCTTAGGGGGAGGTTTGAACACTGAAGCTTTCTTT. Translating gives CASSLGGGLNTEAFF.

The rearrangement joins TRBV10-3 to TRBJ2-3, with no clear D. The V end was cut by 11 bases, the J end by 1 base, with 13 bases between. Germline V gene lookup returns CDR1 ENHRY and CDR2 SYGVKD. CDR3 length: 13 amino acids. This chain's CDR3 is CALGRGGTDTQYF. CDR3 bases: TGTGCCCTTGGGCGTGGGGGCACAGATACGCAGTATTTT.

This clone was detected only once. This rearrangement joins TRBV5-4 to TRBJ2-7, with 9 bases that match TRBD1. With V trimmed by 2 bases and J by 3 bases, 6 bases remained unmatched. CDR1 and CDR2 (germline): SGHNT, YYREEE (reference sequence). CDR3 length: 15 residues. The CDR3 loop reads CASSLGTGTGYEQYF. In nucleotides, the CDR3 is TGTGCCAGCAGCTTAGGGACAGGGACTGGCTACGAGCAGTACTTC.

The chain recombines TRBV13 with TRBJ2-7; D not certain. Germline V gene lookup returns CDR1 PRHDT and CDR2 FYEKMQ (reference sequence). The CDR3 is 13 residues long. V lost 0 bases and J 6 bases, leaving 9 bases between the germline ends. CDR3 sequence reads: CASSLGQWSEQYF. CDR3 coding DNA: TGTGCCAGCAGCTTAGGGCAATGGAGCGAGCAGTACTTC. The full variable domain, its missing parts supplied by reference TRBV13 and TRBJ2-7, is AAGVIQSPRHLIKEKRETATLKCYPIPRHDTVYWYQQGPGQDPQFLISFYEKMQSDKGSIPDRFSAQQFSDYHSELNMSSLELGDSALYFCASSLGQWSEQYFGPGTRLTVT.

The chain recombines TRBV18 with TRBJ1-4, with D uncertain. The length of the CDR3 is 14 residues. V was pared by 0 bases and J by 8 bases, with 10 bases between. CDR1 KGHSH and CDR2 LQKENI come from the germline V gene. CDR3 sequence (DNA): TGTGCCAGCTCACCACCTCCGGGCGCCGAAAAACTGTTTTTT. Its protein product is CASSPPPGAEKLFF.

This chain joins TRBV5-4 and TRBJ2-2, with D perhaps given as TRBD1 or TRBD2 (5 bases each). V lost 4 bases, J lost 4 bases, and 14 bases lay in between. The germline V gene has CDR1 SGHNT and CDR2 YYREEE (reference sequence). This CDR3 comprises 15 residues. The CDR3 nucleotides read TGTGCCAGCAGCGAAGACAGTCGGGGCACCGGGGAGCTGTTTTTT. Translation: CASSEDSRGTGELFF.

The chain recombines TRBV9 with TRBJ2-1; weak D call: TRBD2 (5 bases). The CDR3 sequence is 14 residues long. From germline, CDR1 is SGDLS and CDR2 YYNGEE. With 0 bases removed from V and 7 bases from J, the gap between germline ends came to 11 bases. The CDR3 nucleotides are TGTGCCAGCAGCGTAGCTGGGTCGGGAAATGAGCAGTTCTTC. Translated: CASSVAGSGNEQFF.

This rearrangement joins TRBV5-4 to TRBJ1-2; D is undetermined. In germline, CDR1 is SGHNT, CDR2 YYREEE (reference sequence). The ends were cut back, 4 bases at V and 7 bases at J, with 14 bases in the middle. The CDR3 spans 13 residues. The CDR3 bases are TGTGCCAGCAGCCGGCGGGGAGAGGGTGGCTACACCTTC. It is translated as CASSRRGEGGYTF.

For this clone: Different DNA sequences within this sample yield the same CDR3. This chain connects TRBV10-3 to TRBJ2-5; no clear D gene. With 0 bases removed from V and 5 bases from J, the gap between germline ends came to 1 base. The CDR3 spans 11 residues. Germline V gene lookup returns CDR1 ENHRY and CDR2 SYGVKD. This CDR3 is CAISESETQYF. The CDR3 coding sequence is TGTGCCATCAGTGAGTCGGAGACCCAGTACTTC.

The chain uses TRBV15 and TRBJ2-5; no definite D call. The germline V gene has CDR1 LNHNV and CDR2 YYDKDF (reference sequence). The CDR3 covers 14 residues. V was shortened by 1 base and J by 5 bases, with 11 bases between the two germline ends. The CDR3, as DNA: TGTGCCACCAGCAGAGGTCGAGGCGAGGAGACCCAGTACTTC. This sequence encodes CATSRGRGEETQYF.

The CDR3 sequence is CASSLEPGQGYNEQFF. The CDR3 DNA follows: TGCGCCAGCAGCTTGGAGCCGGGACAGGGCTACAATGAGCAGTTCTTC. V usage is TRBV5-1 and J usage is TRBJ2-1; TRBD1 agrees at 9 bases. The junction had 4 bases not matched to a gene; V was cut back by 0 bases and J by 3 bases. Looked up from germline, CDR1 is SGHRS and CDR2 is YFSETQ. This CDR3 region has 16 residues.

This chain uses TRBV6-1 with TRBJ2-7; D gene ambiguous. This CDR3 region has 12 residues. CDR1 and CDR2 from the germline V gene are MNHNS and SASEGT. Deletions cut 2 bases from V and 12 bases from J, with 14 bases between. The DNA for the CDR3 is TGTGCCAGCAGTGAAAAGGTCATGGGTACGTACTTC. Its protein is CASSEKVMGTYF.

This chain links TRBV7-9 with TRBJ2-7; 10 bases match TRBD1. The V gene end was trimmed by 2 bases and the J gene end by 2 bases; junction bases not matched to a gene: 6. This CDR3 region has 16 residues. Germline V lookup: CDR1 SEHNR, CDR2 FQNEAQ (reference sequence). The CDR3 sequence: CASSLRTGGTTYEQYF. CDR3 DNA sequence: TGTGCCAGCAGCTTAAGGACAGGGGGAACAACCTACGAGCAGTACTTC. The full variable domain, rest sourced from reference TRBV7-9 and TRBJ2-7, is DTGVSQNPRHKITKRGQNVTFRCDPISEHNRLYWYRQTLGQGPEFLTYFQNEAQLEKSRLLSDRFSAERPKGSFSTLEIQRTEQGDSAMYLCASSLRTGGTTYEQYFGPGTRLTVT.

The rearrangement joins TRBV29-1 to TRBJ2-7; D is perhaps TRBD1 (5 bases). From germline, CDR1 is SQVTM and CDR2 ANQGSEA. V was trimmed by 4 bases and J by 6 bases, leaving 10 bases between them. The CDR3 contains 11 residues. CDR3 protein: CSVAQGVEQYF. As DNA, the CDR3 is TGCAGCGTTGCTCAAGGGGTCGAGCAGTACTTC.

The chain combines TRBV21-1 with TRBJ1-1; the table assigns TRBD1, which was not confirmed against the DNA. TRBV21-1 is shown as a pseudogene. The CDR3 length is 18 residues. The CDR3 sequence: CASSRLTDRGLGNTEAFF. DNA of the CDR3: TGTGCCAGCAGCCGGCTCACGGACAGGGGGCTTGGGAACACTGAAGCTTTCTTT.

V and J are TRBV30 and TRBJ2-7, with TRBD1 matching over 8 bases. The CDR3 runs 15 residues. V trimming: 4 bases; J trimming: 0 bases; junction bases outside the gene matches: 8. From germline, CDR1 is GTSNPN and CDR2 SVGIG (reference sequence). This chain's CDR3 is CAWTPGQVLSYEQYF. As DNA, the CDR3 is TGTGCCTGGACCCCGGGACAGGTCCTCTCCTACGAGCAGTACTTC.

The chain carries TRBV5-1 and TRBJ1-2; 8 bases match TRBD1. Per germline, CDR1 SGHRS and CDR2 YFSETQ. This CDR3 spans 16 amino acids. Germline trimming cut 4 bases from V and 5 bases from J; bases unmatched to any gene: 13. The CDR3 loop is CASSLDPGQAPYGYTF. The CDR3 coding sequence is TGCGCCAGCAGCCTAGACCCGGGACAGGCGCCATATGGCTACACCTTC.

The chain combines TRBV5-1 with TRBJ1-1; D not resolved. V was shortened by 3 bases and J by 1 base, with 10 bases between the two germline ends. The germline V gene encodes CDR1 SGHRS and CDR2 YFSETQ. The CDR3 extends over 14 amino acids. CDR3 sequence: CASSSLTPNTEAFF. The CDR3 nucleotides are TGCGCCAGCAGCTCCCTTACACCGAACACTGAAGCTTTCTTT. Filled out from reference TRBV5-1 and TRBJ1-1, the complete variable domain reads KAGVTQTPRYLIKTRGQQVTLSCSPISGHRSVSWYQQTPGQGLQFLFEYFSETQRNKGNFPGRFSGRQFSNSRSEMNVSTLELGDSALYLCASSSLTPNTEAFFGQGTRLTVV.

The V call is TRBV28, the J call TRBJ1-1, with 7 bases identical to TRBD1. The CDR3 runs 14 residues. J gave up 7 bases and V 5 bases, and 10 bases lay outside the gene matches. Per the germline V gene, CDR1 is MDHEN and CDR2 is SYDVKM. The CDR3 protein is CASSTLDRVLEAFF. The CDR3 DNA is TGTGCCAGCAGTACACTTGACAGGGTTCTTGAAGCTTTCTTT.

This chain connects TRBV18 to TRBJ2-3, with D possibly TRBD2 on 5 matching bases. CDR1 is KGHSH, CDR2 LQKENI, per germline. The CDR3 contains 13 residues. The ends were cut back, 3 bases at V and 10 bases at J, with 14 bases in the middle. CDR3 residues: CASSPSAEPPQYF. The CDR3 region has the DNA TGTGCCAGCTCACCTAGCGCCGAGCCTCCGCAGTATTTT.

V gene TRBV9 combines with J gene TRBJ2-3; 8 bases line up with TRBD2. Looked up from germline, CDR1 is SGDLS and CDR2 is YYNGEE. This CDR3 region has 15 residues. Trimming at V came to 2 bases and at J to 2 bases, leaving 4 bases not matched to a gene. In DNA, the CDR3 is TGTGCCAGCAGCGTTCGGGGGGGTGACACAGATACGCAGTATTTT. It is translated as CASSVRGGDTDTQYF.

This chain connects TRBV11-2 to TRBJ2-5; D may be TRBD1 (5 bases). V was pared by 0 bases and J by 11 bases, with 16 bases between. CDR1 is SGHAT and CDR2 is FQNNGV in the germline V gene. This CDR3 spans 14 amino acids. The CDR3 sequence: CASSLEGLSSAQYF. The CDR3 DNA sequence: TGTGCCAGCAGCTTAGAGGGGCTAAGCAGTGCGCAGTACTTC.

The V and J genes are TRBV7-2 and TRBJ1-2; D possibly corresponds to TRBD1 (5 bases). V was clipped by 0 bases and J by 8 bases, with 10 bases between them. The CDR3 extends over 13 amino acids. CDR1 SGHTA and CDR2 FQGNSA come from the germline V gene. DNA for the CDR3: TGTGCCAGCAGCTTAGCCCTGCGGGGGGGCTACACCTTC. Amino acid sequence: CASSLALRGGYTF. Together with reference TRBV7-2 and TRBJ1-2, the CDR3 gives the full variable domain: GAGVSQSPSNKVTEKGKDVELRCDPISGHTALYWYRQSLGQGLEFLIYFQGNSAPDKSGLPSDRFSAERTGGSVSTLTIQRTQQEDSAVYLCASSLALRGGYTFGSGTRLTVV.

The chain uses TRBV7-9 and TRBJ2-6; 7 bases line up with TRBD1. The CDR3 extends over 18 amino acids. Per germline, CDR1 SEHNR and CDR2 FQNEAQ (reference sequence). J lost 0 bases, V lost 5 bases, and 10 bases had no gene match. The chain's CDR3 is CASSPRTGDYSGANVLTF. The CDR3 DNA sequence: TGTGCCAGCAGCCCGAGGACAGGTGATTACTCTGGGGCCAACGTCCTGACTTTC.

V usage is TRBV29-1 and J usage is TRBJ1-2; D is ambiguous. Trimming stripped 4 bases from V and 7 bases from J, with 16 bases between. The CDR3 is 13 residues long. The germline gives CDR1 SQVTM, CDR2 ANQGSEA. The CDR3 bases are TGCAGCGTTGGAGGGAATTGGGCAGGTGGCTACACCTTC. This sequence encodes CSVGGNWAGGYTF.

This clone was seen only once. The rearrangement links TRBV2 to TRBJ2-2; 7 bases are shared with TRBD1. The V and J ends lost 6 bases and 3 bases, in that order; junction bases with no gene match: 7. The CDR3 covers 15 residues. In germline, CDR1 is SNHLY, CDR2 FYNNEI. CDR3 sequence: CASRSGTDYTGELFF. The DNA for the CDR3 is TGTGCCAGCAGGTCCGGGACAGACTACACCGGGGAGCTGTTTTTT.

J is TRBJ2-7 and V is TRBV19; TRBD2 agrees at 10 bases. Looked up from germline, CDR1 is LNHDA and CDR2 is SQIVND (reference sequence). Trimming at V came to 7 bases and at J to 0 bases, leaving 12 bases not matched to a gene. This CDR3 spans 17 amino acids. CDR3 nucleotides: TGTGCCAGTACCATCTCGTCTAGCGGGAGCACCTCCTACGAGCAGTACTTC. It is translated as CASTISSSGSTSYEQYF.